These 25 T cell receptor beta chains came from one sample sequenced in a study of T-cell reconstitution after alpha-beta-depleted transplantation in children (dated by TCRdb to the mid-2010s). Library preparation employed PCR. The sequencer listed for this sample is Illumina HiSeq 2500. To normalize quantification of the TCRbeta repertoire, the TCR libraries were built with molecular barcoding that relied on unique molecular identifiers. In-frame beta chains were kept once TCRdb had trimmed the public reads at Q25 with fastp and called clones with MiXCR. Rows are unified per CDR3 protein, each entry keeping the most common DNA and genes. For this sample the table gives about 540,000 distinct CDR3 sequences, of which around 18% were detected only once. 3% to 3.5% of the sample lies in the top ten. The material was PBMCs from the stem cell graft donor, obtained from the stem cell graft. The receptors shown here come from a human donor who donated a stem cell graft to a child with acute lymphoblastic leukemia.

This clonotype was seen repeatedly, ten times or more. A junction boundary mismatches the germline segment, possibly from a read error. CDR3 nucleotides: TGTGCCAGCAGTTCAAGGGGGCTGGGTACTGAAGCTTTCTTT. This sequence encodes CASSSRGLGTEAFF. The V and J genes are TRBV5-1 and TRBJ1-1; 7 nucleotides align to TRBD1. The germline gives CDR1 SGHRS, CDR2 YFSETQ. The CDR3 contains 14 residues.

This clonotype has a handful of counts. This chain joins TRBV4-2 and TRBJ2-1; 10 nucleotides agree with TRBD2. V gave up 0 bases and J gave up 6 bases; unmatched junction bases: 8. The length of the CDR3 is 17 residues. Germline CDR1 LGHNA, CDR2 YNFKEQ. This CDR3 is CASSQDPPSGSSNEQFF. CDR3 nucleotide sequence: TGTGCCAGCAGCCAAGATCCGCCTAGCGGGAGTTCCAATGAGCAGTTCTTC.

This clonotype was picked up a small number of times. This rearrangement joins TRBV7-9 to TRBJ2-3; weak D call: TRBD1 (5 bases). CDR1 and CDR2 from the germline V gene are SEHNR and FQNEAQ (reference sequence). The CDR3 has 15 residues. Deletions cut 4 bases from V and 0 bases from J, with 11 bases between. CDR3 protein: CASSSQGPSTDTQYF. CDR3 bases: TGTGCCAGCAGCTCCCAGGGCCCTAGCACAGATACGCAGTATTTT.

This clonotype occurred a few times. This chain uses TRBV7-9 with TRBJ1-1, with D perhaps TRBD1 (5 bases). V dropped 4 bases and J dropped 4 bases, with 16 bases sitting between them. The CDR3 contains 15 residues. From germline, CDR1 is SEHNR and CDR2 FQNEAQ (reference sequence). CDR3 amino acids: CASSSPSGGFTEAFF. Here the CDR3 DNA reads TGTGCCAGCAGCTCCCCCTCGGGGGGATTCACTGAAGCTTTCTTT.

This clonotype came up a few times. The rearrangement links TRBV27 to TRBJ1-2; 8 nucleotides align to TRBD1. Germline assignment: CDR1 MNHEY and CDR2 SMNVEV (reference sequence). This CDR3 comprises 17 residues. The ends lost 6 bases at V and 0 bases at J; junction bases unmatched: 12. The DNA of the CDR3 is TGTGCCAGCAGATCCCCCCCGGGACAGGACTCTAACTATGGCTACACCTTC. Its translation: CASRSPPGQDSNYGYTF.

Only a few counts were recorded for this clonotype. The chain has TRBV18 and TRBJ2-1; TRBD2 matches 7 bases. The length of the CDR3 is 18 residues. V trimming: 3 bases; J trimming: 5 bases; junction bases outside the gene matches: 16. From germline, CDR1 is KGHSH and CDR2 LQKENI. The CDR3: CASSPTTSTGWSDNEQFF. In DNA, the CDR3 is TGTGCCAGCTCACCTACGACTAGCACGGGGTGGAGTGACAATGAGCAGTTCTTC.

V and J are TRBV29-1 and TRBJ1-1, with a weak D call TRBD1 (5 bases). Germline lookup yields CDR1 SQVTM and CDR2 ANQGSEA. The V end was cut by 7 bases, the J end by 1 base, with 13 bases between. There are 13 residues in the CDR3. The CDR3 DNA follows: TGCAGCGCAAGGTGGGGCTCGAACACTGAAGCTTTCTTT. Amino acid sequence: CSARWGSNTEAFF.

This clonotype was observed a few times. The chain is built from TRBV20-1 and TRBJ2-1, with 10 bases that match TRBD2. The CDR3 sequence is 13 residues long. With V trimmed by 6 bases and J by 2 bases, 1 base remained unmatched. The germline V gene has CDR1 DFQATT and CDR2 SNEGSKA (reference sequence). CDR3 loop: CSAGTSAYNEQFF. CDR3 coding DNA: TGCAGTGCAGGGACTAGCGCCTACAATGAGCAGTTCTTC.

The chain links TRBV5-1 to TRBJ2-3; D is possibly TRBD1 or TRBD2 (5 bases each). The CDR3 spans 16 residues. CDR1 is SGHRS, CDR2 YFSETQ, per germline. Trimming cost V 2 bases and J 0 bases, with 13 bases left between them. The CDR3 loop is CASSLTGRFSTDTQYF. CDR3 nucleotide sequence: TGCGCCAGCAGCTTAACGGGACGGTTTAGCACAGATACGCAGTATTTT.

The gene calls are TRBV12-3 or TRBV12-4 and TRBJ2-7; weak D call: TRBD2 (5 bases). This CDR3 has 15 residues. V lost 6 bases to trimming and J lost 0 bases, with 15 bases between them. The CDR3 spells CASSPWSTSSYEQYF. The CDR3 bases are TGTGCCAGCAGCCCATGGTCCACTAGCTCCTACGAGCAGTACTTC.

This clonotype turned up a few times. The V call is TRBV5-1, the J call TRBJ2-5; D possibly corresponds to TRBD2 (6 bases). V lost 3 bases, J lost 2 bases, and 11 bases lay in between. CDR1 and CDR2 (germline): SGHRS, YFSETQ. This CDR3 contains 14 residues. Written as DNA, the CDR3 is TGCGCCAGCAGCTCAGAGCGGGCTCAAGAGACCCAGTACTTC. Protein sequence: CASSSERAQETQYF.

This clonotype was recorded a few times. The CDR3, as DNA: TGTGCCAGCTCACCACGAACTAGCGGGGGGCGCGGTGCCCAGTACTTC. The encoded protein is CASSPRTSGGRGAQYF. The chain employs TRBV18 and TRBJ2-5, with 12 nucleotides matching TRBD2. Per the germline V gene, CDR1 is KGHSH and CDR2 is LQKENI. V gave up 1 base and J gave up 9 bases; unmatched junction bases: 9. The length of the CDR3 is 16 residues.

V is TRBV9 and J is TRBJ2-7; 7 positions match TRBD1. This CDR3 has 14 residues. Germline V gene lookup returns CDR1 SGDLS and CDR2 YYNGEE. The trim removed 4 bases at V and 6 bases at J, leaving 10 bases unmatched. The CDR3 bases are TGTGCCAGCAGCTCCACGACAGGGCCGGTCGAGCAGTACTTC. Protein: CASSSTTGPVEQYF.

This clonotype was counted a few times. CDR3 protein: CASSQGFYSGSKNEQFF. The CDR3 coding sequence is TGTGCCAGCAGCCAAGGATTCTATAGCGGGAGTAAAAATGAGCAGTTCTTC. V gene TRBV3-1 combines with J gene TRBJ2-1; TRBD2 matches at 9 bases. Per germline, CDR1 LGHDT and CDR2 YNNKEL (reference sequence). With 1 base clipped from V and 7 bases from J, the junction kept 11 bases outside the gene matches. The CDR3 has 17 amino acids.

Ten or more counts support this clonotype. The chain is built from TRBV27 and TRBJ1-1; 9 bases are shared with TRBD1. This CDR3 contains 14 residues. The junction had 6 bases not matched to a gene; V was cut back by 5 bases and J by 5 bases. Germline V gives CDR1 MNHEY, CDR2 SMNVEV (reference sequence). In DNA form, the CDR3 reads TGTGCCAGCAGTCCCGGACAGGGGTGGACTGAAGCTTTCTTT. Its protein product is CASSPGQGWTEAFF.

The rearrangement uses TRBV12-3 or TRBV12-4 and TRBJ2-7; 8 nucleotides match TRBD1. This CDR3 has 14 residues. With 5 bases clipped from V and 4 bases from J, the junction kept 7 bases outside the gene matches. The CDR3 protein is CASSPRGQGYEQYF. In nucleotides, the CDR3 is TGTGCCAGCAGTCCCCGAGGACAGGGTTACGAGCAGTACTTC.

In this sample, this clonotype turned up a few times. V is TRBV20-1 and J is TRBJ2-1; 13 positions match TRBD2. CDR1 is DFQATT, CDR2 SNEGSKA, per germline (reference sequence). CDR3 size: 18 residues. The trim removed 3 bases at V and 5 bases at J, leaving 13 bases unmatched. The CDR3 protein is CSARQLAGGPFEDNEQFF. CDR3 in DNA: TGCAGTGCTAGGCAACTAGCGGGAGGGCCTTTTGAGGACAATGAGCAGTTCTTC.

This clonotype was picked up a small number of times. The chain joins TRBV11-1 to TRBJ2-1; 14 bases map to TRBD2. V trimming: 4 bases; J trimming: 8 bases; junction bases outside the gene matches: 10. Germline lookup yields CDR1 SGHAT and CDR2 FQDESV (reference sequence). The CDR3 covers 17 residues. Written as DNA, the CDR3 is TGTGCCAGCAGCTCAGAAAAGGGACTAGCGGGAGTGTATGAGCAGTTCTTC. Protein sequence: CASSSEKGLAGVYEQFF. Filled out from reference TRBV11-1 and TRBJ2-1, the complete variable domain reads EAEVAQSPRYKITEKSQAVAFWCDPISGHATLYWYRQILGQGPELLVQFQDESVVDDSQLPKDRFSAERLKGVDSTLKIQPAELGDSAMYLCASSSEKGLAGVYEQFFGPGTRLTVL.

Only a few counts were recorded for this clonotype. The chain employs TRBV12-3 or TRBV12-4 and TRBJ2-3, with TRBD2 matching over 10 bases. With 6 bases clipped from V and 1 base from J, the junction kept 10 bases outside the gene matches. This CDR3 spans 17 amino acids. The CDR3 is CASRGAIAGGRTDTQYF. The CDR3 DNA reads as TGTGCCAGCAGGGGGGCTATAGCGGGAGGCCGCACAGATACGCAGTATTTT.

The chain has TRBV7-9 and TRBJ1-1; D is uncertain. Per germline, CDR1 SEHNR and CDR2 FQNEAQ (reference sequence). The CDR3 totals 13 residues. V was shortened by 3 bases and J by 3 bases, with 8 bases between the two germline ends. CDR3 in DNA: TGTGCCAGCAGCTTCCAACGGGACACTGAAGCTTTCTTT. It is translated as CASSFQRDTEAFF.

This clonotype was picked up a small number of times. The rearrangement uses TRBV7-9 and TRBJ1-2, with D tentatively TRBD1 (5 bases). V gave up 5 bases and J gave up 5 bases, with 18 bases separating them. This CDR3 comprises 15 residues. CDR1 is SEHNR and CDR2 is FQNEAQ in the germline V gene (reference sequence). CDR3 nucleotide sequence: TGTGCCAGCAGCGCCCCCTCCGGGGGGTATTATGGCTACACCTTC. Residues: CASSAPSGGYYGYTF. Full variable domain (remainder filled in from reference TRBV7-9 and TRBJ1-2): DTGVSQNPRHKITKRGQNVTFRCDPISEHNRLYWYRQTLGQGPEFLTYFQNEAQLEKSRLLSDRFSAERPKGSFSTLEIQRTEQGDSAMYLCASSAPSGGYYGYTFGSGTRLTVV.

The J gene is TRBJ2-3, the V gene TRBV7-6, with 12 bases identical to TRBD2. Trimming at V came to 6 bases and at J to 4 bases, leaving 11 bases not matched to a gene. In germline, CDR1 is SGHVS, CDR2 FNYEAQ. The CDR3 totals 17 residues. CDR3 in amino acids: CASSFLLAGGGADTQYF. Here the CDR3 DNA reads TGTGCCAGCAGTTTCCTACTAGCGGGAGGTGGCGCAGATACGCAGTATTTT.

The chain joins TRBV18 to TRBJ2-4; a possible D gene is TRBD1 (5 bases). CDR1 KGHSH and CDR2 LQKENI come from the germline V gene. V lost 3 bases and J 6 bases, leaving 15 bases between the germline ends. This CDR3 spans 15 amino acids. CDR3 residues: CASSPGPGQANIQYF. The CDR3, as DNA: TGTGCCAGCTCACCGGGGCCAGGGCAGGCAAACATTCAGTACTTC.

This clonotype has just a few counts. This chain links TRBV3-1 with TRBJ1-4, with 7 bases fitting TRBD1. Looked up from germline, CDR1 is LGHDT and CDR2 is YNNKEL (reference sequence). This CDR3 spans 16 amino acids. Unmatched junction bases numbered 7, after V lost 2 bases and J lost 4 bases. CDR3 protein: CASSQPRGTDNEKLFF. Here the CDR3 DNA reads TGTGCCAGCAGCCAACCCCGCGGGACAGATAATGAAAAACTGTTTTTT. Full variable domain (outside the CDR3, taken from reference TRBV3-1 and TRBJ1-4): DTAVSQTPKYLVTQMGNDKSIKCEQNLGHDTMYWYKQDSKKFLKIMFSYNNKELIINETVPNRFSPKSPDKAHLNLHINSLELGDSAVYFCASSQPRGTDNEKLFFGSGTQLSVL.

The chain employs TRBV19 and TRBJ2-4; D call uncertain. With 2 bases removed from V and 1 base from J, the gap between germline ends came to 15 bases. The germline V gene encodes CDR1 LNHDA and CDR2 SQIVND (reference sequence). This CDR3 is built from 17 residues. The CDR3 coding sequence is TGTGCCAGTAGTATATCGGCCCTGAGTCTGGCCAAAAACATTCAGTACTTC. This codes for CASSISALSLAKNIQYF. Combining the CDR3 with reference TRBV19 and TRBJ2-4 gives the whole variable domain DGGITQSPKYLFRKEGQNVTLSCEQNLNHDAMYWYRQDPGQGLRLIYYSQIVNDFQKGDIAEGYSVSREKKESFPLTVTSAQKNPTAFYLCASSISALSLAKNIQYFGAGTRLSVL.